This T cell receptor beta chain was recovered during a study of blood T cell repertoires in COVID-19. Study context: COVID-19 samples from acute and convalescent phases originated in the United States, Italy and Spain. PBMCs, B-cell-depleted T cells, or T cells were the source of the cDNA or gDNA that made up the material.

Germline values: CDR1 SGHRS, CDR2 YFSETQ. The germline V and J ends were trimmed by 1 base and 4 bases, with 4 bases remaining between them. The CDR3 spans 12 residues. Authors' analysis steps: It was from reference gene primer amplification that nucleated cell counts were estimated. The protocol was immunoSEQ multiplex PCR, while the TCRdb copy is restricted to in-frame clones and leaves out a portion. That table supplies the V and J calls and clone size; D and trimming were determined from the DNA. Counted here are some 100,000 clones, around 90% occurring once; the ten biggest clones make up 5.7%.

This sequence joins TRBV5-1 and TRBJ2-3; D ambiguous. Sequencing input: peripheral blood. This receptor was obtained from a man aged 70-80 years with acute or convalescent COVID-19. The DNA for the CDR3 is TGCGCCAGCAGCTTGCAATCAGATACGCAGTATTTT. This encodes CASSLQSDTQYF.